Here is one T cell receptor beta chain with its context. The antigen is not known. The sample is drawn from a study of radiotherapy plus CTLA-4 blockade in lung cancer. Study background: Objective responses were seen in around 17% of patients, disease control in 25% to 35%. Study-wide results and caveats: Early blood T cell clone dynamics, with interferon-beta, were reported to best predict response.

Data came from immunoSEQ multiplex PCR; TCRdb stores just in-frame clones and leaves some out. The sample consists of 30,000 to 35,000 clones, more than 75% of them appearing once. The input for sequencing was peripheral blood, taken from a patient treated with radiotherapy plus ipilimumab. The receptor comes from a human donor with non-small cell lung cancer who had stable disease on radiotherapy plus ipilimumab.

CDR3 sequence reads: CAISEVTGYGYTF. The CDR3 bases are TGTGCCATCAGTGAGGTAACAGGGTATGGCTACACCTTC. The rearrangement joins TRBV10-3 to TRBJ1-2; D might be TRBD1 (6 bases). Trimming took off 2 bases at V and 5 bases at J, with 9 bases between the two ends. Germline V gene data show CDR1 as ENHRY and CDR2 as SYGVKD. The CDR3 is made up of 13 amino acids.